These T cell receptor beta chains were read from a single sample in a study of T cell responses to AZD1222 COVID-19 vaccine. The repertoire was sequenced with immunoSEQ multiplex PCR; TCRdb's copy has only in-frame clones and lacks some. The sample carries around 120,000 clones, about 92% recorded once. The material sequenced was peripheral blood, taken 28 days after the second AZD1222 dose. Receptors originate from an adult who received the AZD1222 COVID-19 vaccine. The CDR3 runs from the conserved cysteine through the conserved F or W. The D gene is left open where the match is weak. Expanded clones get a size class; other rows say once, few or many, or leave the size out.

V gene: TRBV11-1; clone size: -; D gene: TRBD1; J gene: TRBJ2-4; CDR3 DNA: TGTGCCAGCAGCTCTCAGGGGGTTGGAGCCAAAAACATTCAGTACTTC; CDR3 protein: CASSSQGVGAKNIQYF
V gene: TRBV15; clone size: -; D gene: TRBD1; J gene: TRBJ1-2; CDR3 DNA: TGTGCCACCAGCAGAGATCGGAAGGGGGCTGGCTACACCTTC; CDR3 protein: CATSRDRKGAGYTF
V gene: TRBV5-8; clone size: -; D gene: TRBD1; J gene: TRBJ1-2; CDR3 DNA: TGTGCCAGCAGCACGGCCGGGACAGGCCCCGACTATGGCTACACCTTC; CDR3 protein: CASSTAGTGPDYGYTF
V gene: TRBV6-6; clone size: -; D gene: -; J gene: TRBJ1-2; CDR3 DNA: TGTGCCAGCAGTTACGGAGAGGGCAGCTATGGCTACACCTTC; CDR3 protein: CASSYGEGSYGYTF
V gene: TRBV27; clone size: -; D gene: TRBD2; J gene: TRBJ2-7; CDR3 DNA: TGTGCCAGCAGTCGACGGATGGTAACAGGACTAGCGCGCGAGCAGTACTTC; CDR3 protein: CASSRRMVTGLAREQYF
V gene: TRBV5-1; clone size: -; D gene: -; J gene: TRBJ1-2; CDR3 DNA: TGCGCCAGCAGCCCGGGGGCGCCAAACCGGGGCTACACCTTC; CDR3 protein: CASSPGAPNRGYTF
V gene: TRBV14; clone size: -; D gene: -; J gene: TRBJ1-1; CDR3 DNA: TGTGCCAGCAGCCAAGGGTTGAGGGCTTTCTTT; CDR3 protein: CASSQGLRAFF
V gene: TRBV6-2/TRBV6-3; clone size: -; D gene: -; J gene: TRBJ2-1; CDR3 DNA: TGTGCCAGCAGTAGCCTGGAGGGGCGCGACAATGAGCAGTTCTTC; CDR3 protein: CASSSLEGRDNEQFF
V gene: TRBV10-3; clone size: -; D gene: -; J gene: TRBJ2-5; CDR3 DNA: TGTGCCATCAGCGACCGGACAGGAGGGCTCCAAGAGACCCAGTACTTC; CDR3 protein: CAISDRTGGLQETQYF
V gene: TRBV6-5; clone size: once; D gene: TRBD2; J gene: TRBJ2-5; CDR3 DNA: TGTGCCAGCAGCCTGACTAGCGGCCCTCAGGAGACCCAGTACTTC; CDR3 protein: CASSLTSGPQETQYF
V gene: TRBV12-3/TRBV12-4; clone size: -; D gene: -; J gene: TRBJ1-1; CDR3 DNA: TGTGCCAGCGGGGGGGGCTGGGGCACTGAAGCTTTCTTT; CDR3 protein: CASGGGWGTEAFF
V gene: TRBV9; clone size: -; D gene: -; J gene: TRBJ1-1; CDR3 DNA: TGTGCCAGCAGCGTAGGAGGAGTTGGCACTGAAGCTTTCTTT; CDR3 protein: CASSVGGVGTEAFF
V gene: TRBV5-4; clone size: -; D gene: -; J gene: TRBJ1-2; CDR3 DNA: TGTGCCAGCAGCTTAATGGGGGACTATGGCTACACCTTC; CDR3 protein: CASSLMGDYGYTF
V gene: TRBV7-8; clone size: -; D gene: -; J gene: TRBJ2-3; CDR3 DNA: TGTGCCAGCAGCTTAGAGAGGGGGAGAGCCCCAGATACGCAGTATTTT; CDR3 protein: CASSLERGRAPDTQYF